Below, 32 T cell receptor beta chains from the same sample are listed, as sequenced in a study of T-cell reconstitution after alpha-beta-depleted transplantation in children. Molecular barcoding with unique molecular identifiers was used for the TCRbeta library. From the PCR reads, TCRdb called clonotypes with MiXCR, one entry per CDR3 protein. The profile shows around 370,000 distinct CDR3 sequences, around 10% of them singletons. The material was PBMCs from the stem cell graft donor, obtained from the stem cell graft. All receptors derive from a human donor who donated a stem cell graft to a child with acute lymphoblastic leukemia.

The table lists this clonotype with a few counts. The chain couples TRBV28 to TRBJ2-5, with 8 bases aligning to TRBD1. Trimming took 7 bases from V and 1 from J; bases not matched to a gene: 5. The CDR3 totals 14 residues. Germline V gives CDR1 MDHEN, CDR2 SYDVKM. As DNA, the CDR3 is TGTGCCAGCACCTCAGGGGGCCCCCAAGAGACCCAGTACTTC. This translates into CASTSGGPQETQYF.

The chain employs TRBV7-3 and TRBJ2-1; TRBD2 agrees at 7 bases. Germline-derived CDR1 and CDR2 are SGHTA and FQGTGA. The CDR3 length is 20 residues. V gave up 1 base and J gave up 2 bases; unmatched junction bases: 17. The CDR3 DNA is TGTGCCAGCAGCTTAATCGCTCCCACTACTAGCGACAGACCCTACAATGAGCAGTTCTTC. It translates to CASSLIAPTTSDRPYNEQFF.

This clonotype has just a few counts. This chain links TRBV9 with TRBJ2-1, with a tentative D call TRBD1 (5 bases). The CDR3 contains 14 residues. Germline CDR1 and CDR2: SGDLS and YYNGEE. V gave up 0 bases and J gave up 6 bases, with 10 bases separating them. CDR3 sequence (DNA): TGTGCCAGCAGCGTAGCTCTTCAGGGCAATGAGCAGTTCTTC. It translates to CASSVALQGNEQFF.

This clonotype came up a few times. This chain connects TRBV20-1 to TRBJ2-1; a weak D match, TRBD2 (5 bases). The V end lost 3 bases, the J end lost 3 bases, and 9 bases lay between the germline ends. CDR1 and CDR2 from the germline V gene are DFQATT and SNEGSKA (reference sequence). The CDR3 is made up of 13 amino acids. CDR3 sequence: CSASGNGYNEQFF. CDR3 sequence (DNA): TGCAGTGCTAGCGGGAATGGCTACAATGAGCAGTTCTTC.

This clonotype was seen more than once but under ten times. J is TRBJ2-1 and V is TRBV6-1; 9 bases agree with TRBD2. The ends lost 0 bases at V and 5 bases at J; junction bases unmatched: 8. This CDR3 contains 17 residues. The germline CDR1 and CDR2 sequences are MNHNS and SASEGT. CDR3 region: CASSEARASGTHNEQFF. The CDR3, as DNA: TGTGCCAGCAGTGAAGCAAGGGCTAGCGGGACCCACAATGAGCAGTTCTTC.

This clonotype was counted a few times. The V gene is TRBV5-1, the J gene TRBJ1-6, with 12 bases lining up with TRBD1. This CDR3 comprises 16 residues. V trimming: 4 bases; J trimming: 3 bases; junction bases outside the gene matches: 2. Germline values: CDR1 SGHRS, CDR2 YFSETQ. CDR3 DNA sequence: TGCGCCAGCAGCGGGACAGGGGGCGACTATAATTCACCCCTCCACTTT. Protein product: CASSGTGGDYNSPLHF.

This clonotype was counted at least ten times. The V call is TRBV7-8, the J call TRBJ2-1, with TRBD2 matching over 7 bases. In germline, CDR1 is SGHVS, CDR2 FQNEAQ. J gave up 5 bases and V 1 base, and 2 bases lay outside the gene matches. This CDR3 has 14 residues. CDR3 sequence reads: CASSLVGGNNEQFF. CDR3 bases: TGTGCCAGCAGCTTAGTGGGGGGGAACAATGAGCAGTTCTTC.

This chain links TRBV20-1 with TRBJ2-2; perhaps D is TRBD1 or TRBD2 (5 bases each). CDR1 is DFQATT, CDR2 SNEGSKA, per germline (reference sequence). Trimming removed 0 bases from V and 0 bases from J, with 14 bases in between. The CDR3 loop spans 17 amino acids. The CDR3: CSARDGSGSANTGELFF. CDR3 DNA sequence: TGCAGTGCTAGAGATGGGTCAGGGAGTGCGAACACCGGGGAGCTGTTTTTT.

This clonotype showed up just a few times. The gene calls are TRBV5-1 and TRBJ2-1; 11 bases are shared with TRBD2. Looked up from germline, CDR1 is SGHRS and CDR2 is YFSETQ. V lost 4 bases and J lost 0; bases outside the gene matches: 6. This CDR3 is built from 17 residues. The CDR3 loop is CASSGGLAGSSYNEQFF. The CDR3 DNA reads TGCGCCAGCAGCGGCGGACTAGCGGGTAGCTCCTACAATGAGCAGTTCTTC.

The table lists this clonotype with many counts. The chain joins TRBV11-2 to TRBJ2-5; 16 bases line up with TRBD2. J gave up 3 bases and V 3 bases, and 4 bases lay outside the gene matches. Germline V gene lookup returns CDR1 SGHAT and CDR2 FQNNGV. This CDR3 has 17 amino acids. The CDR3 protein is CASSFGTSGRGEETQYF. The CDR3 DNA is TGTGCCAGCAGCTTCGGGACTAGCGGGAGGGGAGAAGAGACCCAGTACTTC.

This clonotype showed up many times. The chain joins TRBV29-1 to TRBJ2-3, with a weak D call TRBD2 (6 bases). Germline assignment: CDR1 SQVTM and CDR2 ANQGSEA. V lost 4 bases and J 2 bases, leaving 7 bases between the germline ends. This CDR3 is 12 amino acids long. The chain's CDR3 is CSVAGVTDTQYF. As DNA, the CDR3 is TGCAGCGTTGCGGGAGTCACAGATACGCAGTATTTT.

V and J are TRBV6-5 and TRBJ2-3; D may be TRBD2 (5 bases). The CDR3 has 15 residues. The V end was cut by 2 bases, the J end by 5 bases, with 14 bases between. Germline lookup yields CDR1 MNHEY and CDR2 SVGAGI. CDR3: CASSYGRALGDTQYF. The CDR3 coding sequence is TGTGCCAGCAGTTACGGGCGGGCGCTGGGAGATACGCAGTATTTT.

The chain is built from TRBV27 and TRBJ2-1, with TRBD1 matching 8 bases. Germline V CDR1 and CDR2: MNHEY, SMNVEV (reference sequence). The CDR3 loop spans 14 amino acids. V trimming: 8 bases; J trimming: 13 bases; junction bases outside the gene matches: 16. The CDR3 spells CASANRDRPLSQFF. DNA of the CDR3: TGTGCCAGCGCGAACCGGGACAGGCCCCTCAGTCAGTTCTTC.

The chain employs TRBV29-1 and TRBJ2-1; D is unresolved. Germline CDR1 reads SQVTM; CDR2 reads ANQGSEA. This CDR3 comprises 11 residues. Trimming removed 3 bases from V and 8 bases from J, with 8 bases in between. This CDR3 reads CSVDQRDEQFF. In DNA form, the CDR3 reads TGCAGCGTTGATCAAAGGGATGAGCAGTTCTTC.

The V and J genes are TRBV7-3 and TRBJ1-1; tentatively, D is TRBD1 (5 bases). Trimming removed 4 bases from V and 9 bases from J, with 24 bases in between. Germline CDR1 SGHTA, CDR2 FQGTGA. This CDR3 is 16 amino acids long. For the CDR3, the DNA is TGTGCCAGCAGCTCCCGGGACGCCTTTTTGGGGAGCAAAGCTTTCTTT. Translating gives CASSSRDAFLGSKAFF.

The sample holds a few counts of this clonotype. The chain has TRBV7-3 and TRBJ2-7; 9 bases match TRBD2. Germline CDR1 and CDR2: SGHTA and FQGTGA. The CDR3 has 14 amino acids. With V trimmed by 0 bases and J by 7 bases, 4 bases remained unmatched. The CDR3 bases are TGTGCCAGCAGCTTAACGCGGGAGGGCGGGGAGCAGTACTTC. This gives the protein CASSLTREGGEQYF.

This chain links TRBV21-1 with TRBJ2-3; the DNA was not used to check the table's D call, TRBD2. TRBV21-1 is a pseudogene segment. This CDR3 region has 20 residues. CDR3 nucleotides: TGTGCCAGCAGCAAAGGCAATCTAGCGGGAGGGCCCTCGAGCACAGATACGCAGTATTTT. Its translation is CASSKGNLAGGPSSTDTQYF.

The chain links TRBV5-1 to TRBJ2-7; TRBD2 might be the D (5 bases). Germline V gene data show CDR1 as SGHRS and CDR2 as YFSETQ. With 4 bases removed from V and 5 bases from J, the gap between germline ends came to 16 bases. The length of the CDR3 is 14 residues. CDR3 DNA sequence: TGCGCCAGCAGCCCAGGCGGGCCGGGCCACGAGCAGTACTTC. Protein product: CASSPGGPGHEQYF.

This clonotype turned up a few times. This sequence joins TRBV7-2 and TRBJ2-5; 14 bases agree with TRBD2. Germline V gene lookup returns CDR1 SGHTA and CDR2 FQGNSA. This CDR3 is 17 amino acids long. Trimming at V came to 5 bases and at J to 5 bases, leaving 10 bases not matched to a gene. This CDR3 reads CASSPGLAGGLRETQYF. As DNA, the CDR3 is TGTGCCAGCAGCCCAGGACTAGCGGGAGGCCTGAGGGAGACCCAGTACTTC. Combining the CDR3 with reference TRBV7-2 and TRBJ2-5 gives the whole variable domain GAGVSQSPSNKVTEKGKDVELRCDPISGHTALYWYRQSLGQGLEFLIYFQGNSAPDKSGLPSDRFSAERTGGSVSTLTIQRTQQEDSAVYLCASSPGLAGGLRETQYFGPGTRLLVL.

About this clonotype: One junction end does not reproduce the germline sequence, and a read error may be involved. The chain employs TRBV4-2 and TRBJ2-1; 10 bases line up with TRBD2. The CDR3 is 16 amino acids. Looked up from germline, CDR1 is LGHNA and CDR2 is YNFKEQ. CDR3 amino acids: CASSQEGGGGPGLARF. DNA of the CDR3: TGTGCCAGCAGCCAAGAGGGGGGGGGCGGGCCGGGACTAGCGCGATTC.

The chain uses TRBV20-1 and TRBJ1-4; 7 nucleotides match TRBD1. The CDR3 covers 16 residues. Germline V gene data show CDR1 as DFQATT and CDR2 as SNEGSKA (reference sequence). Trimming at V came to 2 bases and at J to 4 bases, leaving 10 bases not matched to a gene. CDR3 nucleotide sequence: TGCAGTGCTAGACCTCGCGGGGGACAGTTTAATGAAAAACTGTTTTTT. Translating it yields CSARPRGGQFNEKLFF.

The chain links TRBV9 to TRBJ2-5, with D unclear. V dropped 0 bases and J dropped 2 bases, with 11 bases sitting between them. Germline loops: CDR1 SGDLS, CDR2 YYNGEE. The CDR3 is 15 residues long. CDR3 DNA: TGTGCCAGCAGCGTAGACTATGGCAGGCAAGAGACCCAGTACTTC. Amino acids: CASSVDYGRQETQYF.

The rearrangement uses TRBV9 and TRBJ2-3; maybe TRBD1 (5 bases). The CDR3 spans 13 residues. CDR1 SGDLS and CDR2 YYNGEE come from the germline V gene. V shed 4 bases and J shed 3 bases, with 9 bases lying between them. The CDR3: CASSIDSTDTQYF. Here the CDR3 DNA reads TGTGCCAGCAGCATTGACAGTACAGATACGCAGTATTTT.

This clonotype has more than one count but fewer than ten. This chain links TRBV28 with TRBJ1-2; a weak D match, TRBD1 (6 bases). The germline CDR1 and CDR2 sequences are MDHEN and SYDVKM. The CDR3 totals 14 residues. Trimming removed 2 bases at V and 6 bases at J, with 13 bases between. The CDR3 spells CASSLRGTLDGYTF. The CDR3 DNA follows: TGTGCCAGCAGTTTACGGGGGACATTAGATGGCTACACCTTC.

The gene calls are TRBV29-1 and TRBJ2-5, with TRBD1 identical over 9 bases. CDR1 and CDR2 (germline): SQVTM, ANQGSEA. J was trimmed by 4 bases and V by 6 bases; bases with no gene match: 6. The CDR3 covers 13 residues. CDR3 sequence (DNA): TGCAGCGTACGGACAGGGGATATAGAGACCCAGTACTTC. Residues: CSVRTGDIETQYF.

Concerning this clonotype itself: It may be a read error: a sequence one base away is much more abundant. This chain uses TRBV7-9 with TRBJ2-7, with TRBD1 matching 8 bases. This CDR3 has 16 amino acids. The germline V gene has CDR1 SEHNR and CDR2 FQNEAQ (reference sequence). This chain's CDR3 is CATSLDWTGIAYEQYF. CDR3 in DNA: TGTGCCACCAGCTTAGACTGGACAGGGATTGCCTACGAGCAGTACTTC.

The genes are TRBV2 and TRBJ2-3, with 10 bases that match TRBD2. Germline CDR1 is SNHLY and CDR2 is FYNNEI. CDR3 length equals 17 residues. Losses at the gene ends were 3 bases for V and 6 bases for J; bases not matched to a gene: 12. CDR3 nucleotide sequence: TGTGCCAGCAGTGATTCGATACTAGCGGGACGTTCGGATACGCAGTATTTT. Its translation: CASSDSILAGRSDTQYF.

This clonotype has ten or more counts. The chain uses TRBV7-6 and TRBJ2-7; D possibly corresponds to TRBD2 (5 bases). CDR3 length: 13 residues. In germline, CDR1 is SGHVS, CDR2 FNYEAQ. Trimming removed 4 bases at V and 4 bases at J, with 11 bases between. The CDR3 sequence is CASSSRAEYEQYF. CDR3 nucleotide sequence: TGTGCCAGCAGCTCTCGAGCGGAGTACGAGCAGTACTTC.

The table lists this clonotype with a few counts. The chain links TRBV5-1 to TRBJ1-2, with TRBD1 identical over 8 bases. Trimming cost V 1 base and J 7 bases; bases outside gene matches: 18. This CDR3 contains 18 residues. Germline values: CDR1 SGHRS, CDR2 YFSETQ. This CDR3 reads CASSLNPDGWDRTIGYTF. As DNA, the CDR3 is TGCGCCAGCAGCTTGAATCCCGATGGTTGGGACAGGACGATTGGCTACACCTTC.

There are many counts of this clonotype. The chain employs TRBV12-3 or TRBV12-4 and TRBJ1-3; possible D gene TRBD1, 5 bases. The CDR3 is 15 residues long. Trimming took 6 bases from V and 1 from J, leaving 13 bases between them. For the CDR3, the DNA is TGTGCCAGCAGCCCGACCGGGACTTCTGGAAACACCATATATTTT. Translation gives CASSPTGTSGNTIYF.

This rearrangement joins TRBV7-3 to TRBJ2-2; D assignment may be TRBD1 or TRBD2 (5 bases each). CDR3 length equals 16 residues. Germline loops: CDR1 SGHTA, CDR2 FQGTGA. Trimming shortened V by 5 bases and J by 0 bases, and 13 bases separated the two germline ends. CDR3 nucleotide sequence: TGTGCCAGCAGCCGAGGGGCATTAGCGAACACCGGGGAGCTGTTTTTT. Protein: CASSRGALANTGELFF.

The chain couples TRBV11-2 to TRBJ2-1; 16 nucleotides align to TRBD2. The CDR3 runs to 18 residues. V dropped 1 base and J dropped 6; count of bases not matched to a gene: 6. The germline V gene encodes CDR1 SGHAT and CDR2 FQNNGV. CDR3 in DNA: TGTGCCAGCAGCTTAGTCGGGACTAGCGGGAGGGCCCCCAATGAGCAGTTCTTC. Translation gives CASSLVGTSGRAPNEQFF.